These 22 T cell receptor beta chains came from one sample sequenced in a study of T-cell reconstitution after alpha-beta-depleted transplantation in children. Using unique molecular identifiers, the investigators prepared the TCRbeta library. TCRdb ran MiXCR on the PCR reads and lists one entry per CDR3 protein. The sample holds hundreds of thousands of distinct CDR3 sequences; over 15% are singletons and the top ten take 35% to 50%. Sequencing was performed on PBMCs, mostly from graft donor cells, taken 360 days after TCRalphabeta/CD19-depleted stem cell transplant. The origin of the receptors is a male patient between 2 and 10 years old who had a stem cell transplant for acute lymphoblastic leukemia, so the T cells may come from the graft donor.

This clonotype has ten or more counts. The rearrangement links TRBV20-1 to TRBJ2-3; D is undetermined. The CDR3 loop spans 10 amino acids. V lost 6 bases and J 10 bases, leaving 11 bases between the germline ends. In germline, CDR1 is DFQATT, CDR2 SNEGSKA (reference sequence). The DNA of the CDR3 is TGCAGTGCCCACCGACCCCCGCAGTATTTT. It is translated as CSAHRPPQYF.

The gene calls are TRBV10-3 and TRBJ2-5; TRBD1 matches at 10 bases. V gave up 10 bases and J gave up 3 bases; unmatched junction bases: 8. This CDR3 is built from 14 residues. Germline CDR1 reads ENHRY; CDR2 reads SYGVKD. CDR3 nucleotides: TGTGCCACCGCAGAGGGGACAGGGGAAGAGACCCAGTACTTC. It translates to CATAEGTGEETQYF.

The chain couples TRBV6-1 to TRBJ2-1; TRBD2 is a possible D gene (5 bases). V lost 6 bases to trimming and J lost 2 bases, with 11 bases between them. The germline CDR1 and CDR2 sequences are MNHNS and SASEGT. CDR3 length equals 14 residues. The CDR3 nucleotides read TGTGCCAGCAGCTCCCGGGGAACCTACAATGAGCAGTTCTTC. Translation: CASSSRGTYNEQFF.

This clonotype turned up a few times. CDR3 protein: CASSLPQGEETQYF. The CDR3 nucleotides read TGTGCCAGCAGCCTGCCCCAGGGAGAAGAGACCCAGTACTTC. The rearrangement links TRBV7-9 to TRBJ2-5, with D possibly being TRBD1 or TRBD2 (5 bases each). The CDR3 is 14 residues long. Looked up from germline, CDR1 is SEHNR and CDR2 is FQNEAQ (reference sequence). V was cut by 5 bases and J by 3 bases, with 13 bases left in between.

V and J are TRBV12-5 and TRBJ2-3; no clear D gene. CDR1 and CDR2 (germline): LGHNT, FRNRAP. The CDR3 totals 17 residues. V lost 2 bases and J lost 2, with 17 bases in between. The DNA for the CDR3 is TGTGCTAGTGGTTTGAAAATGTCGGTTCAAACCACAGATACGCAGTATTTT. This encodes CASGLKMSVQTTDTQYF.

The sample holds a few counts of this clonotype. This rearrangement joins TRBV12-3 or TRBV12-4 to TRBJ1-5, with TRBD1 as a possible D gene (6 bases). The CDR3 consists of 15 residues. Trimming stripped 8 bases from V and 6 bases from J, with 20 bases between. The CDR3 loop reads CASSDRRGARQPQHF. CDR3 coding DNA: TGTGCCAGCTCCGACCGACGGGGGGCTCGTCAGCCCCAGCATTTT.

A few counts support this clonotype. The rearrangement joins TRBV3-1 to TRBJ2-2; 9 bases are a match to TRBD1. Germline V gives CDR1 LGHDT, CDR2 YNNKEL (reference sequence). The trim removed 1 base at V and 7 bases at J, leaving 4 bases unmatched. This CDR3 has 15 amino acids. The CDR3 sequence: CASSQGDREDGELFF. The CDR3 DNA reads as TGTGCCAGCAGCCAAGGGGACAGGGAGGACGGGGAGCTGTTTTTT.

Ten or more counts support this clonotype. The genes are TRBV7-8 and TRBJ1-5, with a possible D match to TRBD1 (5 bases). Trimming stripped 2 bases from V and 4 bases from J, with 18 bases between. The CDR3 runs to 17 residues. Germline lookup yields CDR1 SGHVS and CDR2 FQNEAQ. The CDR3 loop is CASSLYEGPQGNQPQHF. In DNA, the CDR3 is TGTGCCAGCAGCTTATATGAGGGACCCCAAGGGAATCAGCCCCAGCATTTT.

This clonotype was picked up a small number of times. The chain employs TRBV5-1 and TRBJ2-2, with D possibly matching TRBD2 (5 bases). Germline CDR1 is SGHRS and CDR2 is YFSETQ. V was shortened by 4 bases and J by 7 bases, with 23 bases between the two germline ends. There are 17 residues in the CDR3. The CDR3 sequence: CASSPSPSYGKFGELFF. The CDR3 coding sequence is TGCGCCAGCAGCCCGTCCCCTAGCTACGGGAAGTTCGGGGAGCTGTTTTTT. The full variable domain, completed using reference TRBV5-1 and TRBJ2-2, is KAGVTQTPRYLIKTRGQQVTLSCSPISGHRSVSWYQQTPGQGLQFLFEYFSETQRNKGNFPGRFSGRQFSNSRSEMNVSTLELGDSALYLCASSPSPSYGKFGELFFGEGSRLTVL.

This clonotype was observed a few times. The chain uses TRBV5-6 and TRBJ2-1, with a possible D match to TRBD2 (6 bases). Germline V lookup: CDR1 SGHDT, CDR2 YYEEEE. V was trimmed by 4 bases and J by 9 bases, leaving 14 bases between them. The CDR3 runs to 13 residues. The CDR3 DNA reads TGTGCCAGCAGCACGGCGGGATCGGGTGAGCAGTTCTTC. Protein sequence: CASSTAGSGEQFF.

CDR3 sequence: CHSSLDNCAYTF. CDR3 sequence (DNA): TGTCACAGCAGCTTGGACAACTGTGCCTACACCTTC. V gene TRBV5-8 combines with J gene TRBJ1-2; tentative D call: TRBD1 (5 bases). The germline V gene encodes CDR1 SGHTS and CDR2 YDEGEE. There are 12 residues in the CDR3.

J is TRBJ1-6 and V is TRBV19; TRBD1 aligns across 7 bases. This CDR3 region has 14 residues. The junction had 4 bases not matched to a gene; V was cut back by 4 bases and J by 7 bases. Germline CDR1 reads LNHDA; CDR2 reads SQIVND (reference sequence). The CDR3 sequence is CASSTGQENSPLHF. The CDR3 nucleotides read TGTGCCAGTAGTACCGGACAGGAGAATTCACCCCTCCACTTT.

This clonotype was observed a handful of times. The CDR3 DNA reads as TGCAGTGCTCCCTCACCCCTCCACGCCATGGCCAGGGCCGGGGAGACCCAGTACTTC. This encodes CSAPSPLHAMARAGETQYF. The chain uses TRBV20-1 and TRBJ2-5; weak D call: TRBD1 (5 bases). The CDR3 is 19 residues long. The V gene's germline CDR1 is DFQATT and CDR2 SNEGSKA (reference sequence). V shed 5 bases and J shed 5 bases, with 33 bases lying between them.

With respect to this clonotype: A much larger clone differs from this one at a single base, so this may be a read error. The J gene is TRBJ2-1, the V gene TRBV5-6; D ambiguous. Trimming removed 2 bases at V and 5 bases at J, with 5 bases between. This CDR3 has 12 amino acids. In germline, CDR1 is SGHDT, CDR2 YYEEEE. The CDR3 region has the DNA TGTGCCAGCAGCTTAGTCGACAATGAGCAGTTCTTC. Amino acids: CASSLVDNEQFF.

This clonotype was counted at least ten times. This chain connects TRBV6-2 or TRBV6-3 to TRBJ2-1, with TRBD2 matching 9 bases. Germline CDR1 MNHEY, CDR2 SVGEGT. V shed 7 bases, J shed 5 bases, and the junction held 9 bases outside the gene matches. The CDR3 loop spans 15 amino acids. CDR3 in DNA: TGTGCCAGCATCTCCCTAGCGGGGCTACACAATGAGCAGTTCTTC. It translates to CASISLAGLHNEQFF.

This clonotype showed up just a few times. The CDR3 DNA sequence: TGTGCCAGCATTGGGCTACACGAGCAGTTCTTC. This translates into CASIGLHEQFF. This rearrangement joins TRBV2 to TRBJ2-1; D is undetermined. V shed 7 bases and J shed 10 bases, with 11 bases lying between them. The germline CDR1 and CDR2 sequences are SNHLY and FYNNEI. The CDR3 totals 11 residues.

This chain uses TRBV12-3 or TRBV12-4 with TRBJ2-3; no firm D call. The CDR3 spans 13 residues. The V and J ends lost 4 bases and 7 bases respectively, with 12 bases between them. CDR3 bases: TGTGCCAGCAGTTATCTGGTCGAGAATACGCAGTATTTT. This gives the protein CASSYLVENTQYF.

This clonotype was found a few times. The chain is built from TRBV5-5 and TRBJ2-2; D is perhaps TRBD2 (6 bases). The CDR3 is 16 amino acids. Germline V lookup: CDR1 SGHKS, CDR2 YYEKEE (reference sequence). Trimming removed 3 bases from V and 1 base from J, with 13 bases in between. The CDR3 DNA reads as TGTGCCAGCAGCTCCCCTGGGACTGAGAACACCGGGGAGCTGTTTTTT. It specifies CASSSPGTENTGELFF.

The gene calls are TRBV19 and TRBJ2-1; 8 bases fit TRBD1. Per germline, CDR1 LNHDA and CDR2 SQIVND (reference sequence). V dropped 4 bases and J dropped 7; count of bases not matched to a gene: 12. The CDR3 sequence is 16 residues long. The CDR3 spells CASSTRLGQGANEQFF. For the CDR3, the DNA is TGTGCCAGTAGTACCCGGCTCGGGCAGGGGGCTAATGAGCAGTTCTTC. The full variable domain, with the rest looked up from reference TRBV19 and TRBJ2-1, is DGGITQSPKYLFRKEGQNVTLSCEQNLNHDAMYWYRQDPGQGLRLIYYSQIVNDFQKGDIAEGYSVSREKKESFPLTVTSAQKNPTAFYLCASSTRLGQGANEQFFGPGTRLTVL.

The CDR3 bases are TGTGCCAGCAGCTCGACAGGGAGGGCCCAGTACTTC. Its translation: CASSSTGRAQYF. The rearrangement uses TRBV7-9 and TRBJ2-5, with D perhaps given as TRBD1 or TRBD2 (7 bases each). V gave up 4 bases and J gave up 9 bases, with 12 bases separating them. Per the germline V gene, CDR1 is SEHNR and CDR2 is FQNEAQ (reference sequence). The CDR3 covers 12 residues.

There are a few counts of this clonotype. This CDR3 reads CASSEDTGEVDTQYF. In DNA, the CDR3 is TGTGCCAGCAGTGAGGATACGGGGGAGGTAGATACGCAGTATTTT. V usage is TRBV2 and J usage is TRBJ2-3, with D perhaps TRBD2 (6 bases). Germline-derived CDR1 and CDR2 are SNHLY and FYNNEI. The ends were cut back, 3 bases at V and 5 bases at J, with 15 bases in the middle. The CDR3 runs 15 residues.

This clonotype was observed a few times. The genes are TRBV11-2 and TRBJ1-1, with D hard to call. Trimming pared 5 bases from V and 2 bases from J, leaving 21 bases between. The CDR3 runs 17 residues. Germline CDR1 and CDR2: SGHAT and FQNNGV. Written as DNA, the CDR3 is TGTGCCAGCAGCCTATTCAGTAGGGCACGTATTAACACTGAAGCTTTCTTT. This sequence encodes CASSLFSRARINTEAFF.